The source of this TCR beta chain is a study of blood T cell repertoires in COVID-19. On the study more broadly: Both acute and convalescent COVID-19 samples were obtained from the United States, Italy and Spain. T cells, B-cell-depleted T cells, or PBMCs provided the cDNA or gDNA that served as material.

Original analysis: By means of reference gene primer amplification, nucleated cell counts were estimated. Measured with immunoSEQ multiplex PCR; TCRdb has only the in-frame clones, and not every one. The DNA gave D and trimming, while V, J and clone size come from that table. Altogether just over 650,000 clones are present, 75% to 90% being singletons, with the ten largest covering over 0.2%. CDR1 and CDR2 (germline): SGDLS, YYNGEE. Trimming pared 4 bases from V and 0 bases from J, leaving 16 bases between. This CDR3 comprises 16 residues. This chain links TRBV9 with TRBJ1-1; D may be TRBD1 (6 bases). The TCR comes from a woman between 18 and 30 years old with acute or convalescent COVID-19. The sequencing sample was made of peripheral blood. CDR3 nucleotide sequence: TGTGCCAGCAGCCCGAGGCCTACAGGGCTGAACACTGAAGCTTTCTTT. Protein product: CASSPRPTGLNTEAFF. Complete variable domain (other parts from reference TRBV9 and TRBJ1-1): DSGVTQTPKHLITATGQRVTLRCSPRSGDLSVYWYQQSLDQGLQFLIQYYNGEERAKGNILERFSAQQFPDLHSELNLSSLELGDSALYFCASSPRPTGLNTEAFFGQGTRLTVV.